There are many counts of the clone carrying this T cell receptor (beta chain). Unsorted libraries used 2 million PBMCs kept at -80 degrees C. This sample was included in a study of neurological immune-mediated disorders. Study in general: The disease course was relapsing-remitting in around 30 and secondary progressive in about 9% of the roughly 34 multiple sclerosis patients.

The making of cDNA relied on 5'RACE with 10-nucleotide random UMIs. TCRdb re-derived calls from the 5' RACE reads in MiXCR, one entry per CDR3 protein. The sample contains fewer than 90,000 distinct CDR3 sequences, 5.2% of which appear only once. Sequencing was done on a sample of PBMCs. This TCR derives from a man between 18 and 35 years old with multiple sclerosis.

The CDR3 loop reads CASSGTAYNEQFF. In nucleotides, the CDR3 is TGTGCCAGCAGCGGGACAGCCTACAATGAGCAGTTCTTC. The genes are TRBV7-2 and TRBJ2-1, with 7 bases aligning to TRBD1. Trimming took 5 bases from V and 2 from J; bases not matched to a gene: 0. CDR1 is SGHTA, CDR2 FQGNSA, per germline. The CDR3 length is 13 residues. Full variable domain (remainder filled in from reference TRBV7-2 and TRBJ2-1): GAGVSQSPSNKVTEKGKDVELRCDPISGHTALYWYRQSLGQGLEFLIYFQGNSAPDKSGLPSDRFSAERTGGSVSTLTIQRTQQEDSAVYLCASSGTAYNEQFFGPGTRLTVL.